The entry below describes one TCR beta chain. This CDR3 is 16 amino acids long. V gave up 6 bases and J gave up 2 bases; unmatched junction bases: 10. The V gene's germline CDR1 is KGHSH and CDR2 LQKENI. The data belong to a study of control samples from healthy donors and cancer patients. The data were produced by immunoSEQ multiplex PCR, yet TCRdb's version contains in-frame clones alone and is incomplete. The top ten hold about 2.1% of the sample, which has fewer than 95,000 clones, over 65% seen once. The specimen was blood. The chain has TRBV18 and TRBJ2-3; 8 positions match TRBD1. The clonotype was recovered from a woman between 40 and 50 years old in good health. The CDR3 DNA reads as TGTGCCAGCTCGTTGTCCGGGACAGGTTTCACAGATACGCAGTATTTT. Amino acid sequence: CASSLSGTGFTDTQYF.